This is a list of T cell receptor beta chains from one sample in a study of blood T cell repertoires in COVID-19. The method was immunoSEQ multiplex PCR; TCRdb's version includes in-frame clones alone and lacks a portion of them. Of about 190,000 clones detected, around 91% appear once; the ten largest clones hold about 0.59%. The sequencing input was peripheral blood. These receptors were taken from a man aged 50 to 60 with acute or convalescent COVID-19. Both conserved end residues are part of each CDR3. D genes are given only for firm matches. Where a row states a size, it is once, few, many or the class of an expanded clone; other rows omit it.

CDR3 length: 15
D gene: TRBD1
J gene: TRBJ1-2
clone size: .
V gene: TRBV6-5
CDR3 protein: CASSYSAGGNYGYTF
CDR3 DNA: TGTGCCAGCAGTTACTCGGCAGGGGGCAACTATGGCTACACCTTC

CDR3 length: 13
D gene: .
J gene: TRBJ1-6
clone size: .
V gene: TRBV2
CDR3 protein: CASSDSYNSPLHF
CDR3 DNA: TGTGCCAGCAGTGACAGTTATAATTCACCCCTCCACTTT

CDR3 length: 17
D gene: TRBD1
J gene: TRBJ2-1
clone size: .
V gene: TRBV14
CDR3 protein: CASSHAFRGPLRNEQFF
CDR3 DNA: TGTGCCAGCAGCCACGCGTTTAGGGGGCCCCTAAGAAATGAGCAGTTCTTC

CDR3 length: 18
D gene: TRBD1
J gene: TRBJ1-3
clone size: .
V gene: TRBV25-1
CDR3 protein: CASSGPPYDRASGNTIYF
CDR3 DNA: TGTGCCAGCAGTGGCCCCCCCTACGACAGGGCATCTGGAAACACCATATATTTT

CDR3 length: 14
D gene: TRBD2
J gene: TRBJ2-2
clone size: .
V gene: TRBV25-1
CDR3 protein: CASSAPRGAGELFF
CDR3 DNA: TGTGCCAGCAGTGCCCCGCGGGGGGCCGGGGAGCTGTTTTTT

CDR3 length: 17
D gene: .
J gene: TRBJ2-2
clone size: .
V gene: TRBV7-3
CDR3 protein: CASSLRGGRSNTGELFF
CDR3 DNA: TGTGCCAGCAGCTTAAGGGGAGGACGGTCGAACACCGGGGAGCTGTTTTTT

CDR3 length: 14
D gene: .
J gene: TRBJ2-3
clone size: .
V gene: TRBV27
CDR3 protein: CASSLISRPDTQYF
CDR3 DNA: TGTGCCAGCAGTTTAATTTCCCGTCCAGATACGCAGTATTTT

CDR3 length: 15
D gene: TRBD1
J gene: TRBJ1-3
clone size: .
V gene: TRBV2
CDR3 protein: CASRTTGAGGNTIYF
CDR3 DNA: TGTGCCAGCAGGACCACAGGGGCGGGAGGAAACACCATATATTTT

CDR3 length: 12
D gene: .
J gene: TRBJ2-7
clone size: .
V gene: TRBV28
CDR3 protein: CASSLVGYEQYF
CDR3 DNA: TGTGCCAGCAGTTTAGTCGGGTACGAGCAGTACTTC

CDR3 length: 17
D gene: TRBD1
J gene: TRBJ1-6
clone size: .
V gene: TRBV11-2
CDR3 protein: CASSLRGQGNNNSPLHF
CDR3 DNA: TGTGCCAGCAGCTTAAGGGGACAGGGGAATAATAATTCACCCCTCCACTTT

CDR3 length: 13
D gene: .
J gene: TRBJ1-4
clone size: few
V gene: TRBV7-2
CDR3 protein: CASSFRGREKLFF
CDR3 DNA: TGTGCCAGCAGCTTCAGGGGCAGGGAAAAACTGTTTTTT

CDR3 length: 15
D gene: .
J gene: TRBJ2-7
clone size: .
V gene: TRBV3-1/TRBV3-2
CDR3 protein: CASSQAMGLGYEQYF
CDR3 DNA: TGTGCCAGCAGCCAAGCTATGGGGCTTGGCTACGAGCAGTACTTC

CDR3 length: 14
D gene: .
J gene: TRBJ1-5
clone size: .
V gene: TRBV4-2
CDR3 protein: CASSQTGTNQPQHF
CDR3 DNA: TGTGCCAGCAGCCAAACAGGGACGAATCAGCCCCAGCATTTT

CDR3 length: 12
D gene: .
J gene: TRBJ2-1
clone size: .
V gene: TRBV2
CDR3 protein: CASSGHFNEQFF
CDR3 DNA: TGTGCCAGCAGTGGACACTTCAATGAGCAGTTCTTC

CDR3 length: 18
D gene: TRBD2
J gene: TRBJ2-2
clone size: .
V gene: TRBV29-1
CDR3 protein: CSVEGQGVAGMNTGELFF
CDR3 DNA: TGCAGCGTTGAAGGCCAAGGGGTAGCGGGGATGAACACCGGGGAGCTGTTTTTT

CDR3 length: 15
D gene: TRBD2
J gene: TRBJ2-1
clone size: .
V gene: TRBV5-1
CDR3 protein: CASSLGGGSYNEQFF
CDR3 DNA: TGCGCCAGCAGCTTGGGCGGGGGCTCCTACAATGAGCAGTTCTTC

CDR3 length: 13
D gene: TRBD2
J gene: TRBJ2-1
clone size: .
V gene: TRBV6-5
CDR3 protein: CASSFRRLAEQFF
CDR3 DNA: TGTGCCAGCAGTTTCAGGAGACTAGCGGAGCAGTTCTTC

CDR3 length: 12
D gene: .
J gene: TRBJ2-5
clone size: .
V gene: TRBV1
CDR3 protein: CTSSQRGETQYF
CDR3 DNA: TGCACCAGCAGCCAACGAGGGGAGACCCAGTACTTC

CDR3 length: 17
D gene: TRBD1
J gene: TRBJ2-5
clone size: .
V gene: TRBV7-9
CDR3 protein: CASSASWTGGFQETQYF
CDR3 DNA: TGTGCCAGCAGTGCGTCCTGGACAGGGGGATTTCAAGAGACCCAGTACTTC

CDR3 length: 13
D gene: .
J gene: TRBJ2-5
clone size: .
V gene: TRBV6-5
CDR3 protein: CASSQDLQETQYF
CDR3 DNA: TGTGCCAGCAGCCAGGACTTACAAGAGACCCAGTACTTC

CDR3 length: 13
D gene: TRBD1
J gene: TRBJ1-6
clone size: .
V gene: TRBV28
CDR3 protein: CASHVTGSAPLHF
CDR3 DNA: TGTGCCAGCCACGTGACAGGGTCGGCACCCCTCCACTTT

CDR3 length: 15
D gene: TRBD1
J gene: TRBJ2-2
clone size: .
V gene: TRBV6-5
CDR3 protein: CASSRTGAYTGELFF
CDR3 DNA: TGTGCCAGCAGTCGGACAGGGGCGTACACCGGGGAGCTGTTTTTT

CDR3 length: 18
D gene: TRBD2
J gene: TRBJ2-2
clone size: once
V gene: TRBV19
CDR3 protein: CASSAWVNTGGPTGELFF
CDR3 DNA: TGTGCCAGTAGTGCCTGGGTGAATACGGGAGGGCCAACCGGGGAGCTGTTTTTT

CDR3 length: 12
D gene: TRBD1
J gene: TRBJ2-3
clone size: .
V gene: TRBV7-3
CDR3 protein: CASSLTGDTQYF
CDR3 DNA: TGTGCCAGCAGCTTGACAGGGGATACGCAGTATTTT

CDR3 length: 14
D gene: TRBD1
J gene: TRBJ1-5
clone size: few
V gene: TRBV6-5
CDR3 protein: CASSYRTGNQPQHF
CDR3 DNA: TGTGCCAGCAGTTACCGGACAGGGAATCAGCCCCAGCATTTT

CDR3 length: 15
D gene: TRBD2
J gene: TRBJ2-3
clone size: .
V gene: TRBV7-2
CDR3 protein: CASSLLASGQDTQYF
CDR3 DNA: TGTGCCAGCAGCTTATTAGCTAGCGGTCAAGATACGCAGTATTTT

CDR3 length: 15
D gene: TRBD1
J gene: TRBJ1-2
clone size: .
V gene: TRBV6-1
CDR3 protein: CASSESGGTDYGYTF
CDR3 DNA: TGTGCCAGCAGTGAATCAGGGGGTACAGACTATGGCTACACCTTC

CDR3 length: 14
D gene: TRBD2
J gene: TRBJ2-3
clone size: .
V gene: TRBV28
CDR3 protein: CASSFGGSADTQYF
CDR3 DNA: TGTGCCAGCAGTTTTGGCGGGAGCGCAGATACGCAGTATTTT

CDR3 length: 14
D gene: .
J gene: TRBJ1-2
clone size: .
V gene: TRBV6-2/TRBV6-3
CDR3 protein: CASSYPLAGQGYTF
CDR3 DNA: TGTGCCAGCAGTTACCCCCTAGCGGGACAAGGCTACACCTTC

CDR3 length: 18
D gene: TRBD2
J gene: TRBJ2-1
clone size: .
V gene: TRBV27
CDR3 protein: CASSLRTSGRVSYNEQFF
CDR3 DNA: TGTGCCAGCAGTTTACGGACTAGCGGGAGGGTTTCCTACAATGAGCAGTTCTTC

CDR3 length: 13
D gene: .
J gene: TRBJ1-1
clone size: .
V gene: TRBV12-5
CDR3 protein: CASGFSGGTEAFF
CDR3 DNA: TGTGCTAGTGGTTTCTCGGGGGGAACTGAAGCTTTCTTT

CDR3 length: 15
D gene: TRBD2
J gene: TRBJ2-5
clone size: .
V gene: TRBV9
CDR3 protein: CASSVSGGLQETQYF
CDR3 DNA: TGTGCCAGCAGCGTTAGCGGGGGACTCCAAGAGACCCAGTACTTC

CDR3 length: 14
D gene: .
J gene: TRBJ1-1
clone size: .
V gene: TRBV27
CDR3 protein: CASSSLGAGTEAFF
CDR3 DNA: TGTGCCAGCAGTTCCCTCGGAGCGGGAACTGAAGCTTTCTTT

CDR3 length: 14
D gene: .
J gene: TRBJ1-1
clone size: .
V gene: TRBV19
CDR3 protein: CASSVDGGLGEAFF
CDR3 DNA: TGTGCCAGTAGTGTCGACGGGGGGCTGGGTGAAGCTTTCTTT

CDR3 length: 15
D gene: TRBD1
J gene: TRBJ2-3
clone size: .
V gene: TRBV4-1
CDR3 protein: CASSQWTGGTDTQYF
CDR3 DNA: TGCGCCAGCAGCCAATGGACAGGGGGCACAGATACGCAGTATTTT

CDR3 length: 15
D gene: .
J gene: TRBJ2-6
clone size: .
V gene: TRBV28
CDR3 protein: CASSSQGSGANVLTF
CDR3 DNA: TGTGCCAGCAGTTCACAGGGCTCTGGGGCCAACGTCCTGACTTTC

CDR3 length: 13
D gene: TRBD1
J gene: TRBJ2-7
clone size: .
V gene: TRBV24-1
CDR3 protein: CATSDYRGREQYF
CDR3 DNA: TGTGCCACCAGTGACTACAGGGGACGCGAGCAGTACTTC

CDR3 length: 13
D gene: .
J gene: TRBJ2-3
clone size: .
V gene: TRBV2
CDR3 protein: CASVGDLPDTQYF
CDR3 DNA: TGTGCCAGCGTCGGCGACTTACCAGATACGCAGTATTTT

CDR3 length: 17
D gene: TRBD2
J gene: TRBJ2-2
clone size: .
V gene: TRBV7-2
CDR3 protein: CASSPRPAGGVTGELFF
CDR3 DNA: TGTGCCAGCAGCCCACGCCCCGCGGGGGGCGTCACCGGGGAGCTGTTTTTT

CDR3 length: 16
D gene: TRBD1
J gene: TRBJ2-5
clone size: .
V gene: TRBV7-6
CDR3 protein: CASSSQDRGGQETQYF
CDR3 DNA: TGTGCCAGCAGCTCCCAGGACAGGGGAGGCCAAGAGACCCAGTACTTC

CDR3 length: 16
D gene: TRBD2
J gene: TRBJ2-6
clone size: .
V gene: TRBV5-1
CDR3 protein: CASSFGTRSGANVLTF
CDR3 DNA: TGCGCCAGCAGTTTCGGGACTAGATCTGGGGCCAACGTCCTGACTTTC

CDR3 length: 16
D gene: .
J gene: TRBJ2-3
clone size: .
V gene: TRBV5-1
CDR3 protein: CASSLADLPARDTQYF
CDR3 DNA: TGCGCCAGCAGCCTGGCGGACTTACCGGCTAGGGATACGCAGTATTTT

CDR3 length: 14
D gene: .
J gene: TRBJ1-2
clone size: .
V gene: TRBV27
CDR3 protein: CASSLSGGISVYTF
CDR3 DNA: TGTGCCAGCAGTTTATCTGGCGGCATCTCGGTTTACACCTTC

CDR3 length: 16
D gene: .
J gene: TRBJ2-3
clone size: .
V gene: TRBV7-6
CDR3 protein: CASSLAGSVRADTQYF
CDR3 DNA: TGTGCCAGCAGCTTAGCTGGGAGCGTGAGGGCGGATACGCAGTATTTT

CDR3 length: 14
D gene: TRBD1
J gene: TRBJ1-1
clone size: .
V gene: TRBV25-1
CDR3 protein: CASLPTGVNTEAFF
CDR3 DNA: TGTGCCAGTCTACCCACAGGGGTGAACACTGAAGCTTTCTTT

CDR3 length: 14
D gene: .
J gene: TRBJ2-5
clone size: .
V gene: TRBV4-1
CDR3 protein: CASSQERGRETQYF
CDR3 DNA: TGCGCCAGCAGCCAAGAGCGAGGGAGGGAGACCCAGTACTTC

CDR3 length: 14
D gene: TRBD1
J gene: TRBJ1-1
clone size: few
V gene: TRBV27
CDR3 protein: CASSFRGRRTEAFF
CDR3 DNA: TGTGCCAGCAGTTTCAGGGGGCGCCGAACTGAAGCTTTCTTT

CDR3 length: 15
D gene: .
J gene: TRBJ2-1
clone size: .
V gene: TRBV4-1
CDR3 protein: CASSQVVGDYNEQFF
CDR3 DNA: TGCGCCAGCAGCCAAGTTGTAGGGGATTACAATGAGCAGTTCTTC

CDR3 length: 15
D gene: .
J gene: TRBJ1-6
clone size: .
V gene: TRBV5-6
CDR3 protein: CASSVSQGAYSPLHF
CDR3 DNA: TGTGCCAGCAGCGTGTCACAGGGAGCCTATTCACCCCTCCACTTT